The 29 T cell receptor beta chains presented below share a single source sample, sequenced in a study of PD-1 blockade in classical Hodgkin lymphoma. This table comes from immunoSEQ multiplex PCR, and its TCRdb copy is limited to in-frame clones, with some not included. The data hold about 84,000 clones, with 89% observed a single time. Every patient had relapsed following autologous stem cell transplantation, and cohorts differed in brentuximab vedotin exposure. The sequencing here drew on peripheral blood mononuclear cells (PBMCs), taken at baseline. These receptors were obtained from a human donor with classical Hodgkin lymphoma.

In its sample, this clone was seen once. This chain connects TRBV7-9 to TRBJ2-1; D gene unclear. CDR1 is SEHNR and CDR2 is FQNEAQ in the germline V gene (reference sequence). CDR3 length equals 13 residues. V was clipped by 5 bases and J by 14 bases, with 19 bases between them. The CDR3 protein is CASSPTGEVGEFF. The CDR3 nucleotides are TGTGCCAGCAGCCCGACCGGAGAGGTAGGCGAGTTCTTC.

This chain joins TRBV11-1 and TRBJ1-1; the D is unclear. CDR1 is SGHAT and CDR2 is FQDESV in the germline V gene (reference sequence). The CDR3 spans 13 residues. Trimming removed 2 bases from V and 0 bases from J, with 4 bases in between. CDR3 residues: CASSLRVNTEAFF. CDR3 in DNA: TGTGCCAGCAGCTTAAGGGTGAACACTGAAGCTTTCTTT. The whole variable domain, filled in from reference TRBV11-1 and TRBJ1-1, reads EAEVAQSPRYKITEKSQAVAFWCDPISGHATLYWYRQILGQGPELLVQFQDESVVDDSQLPKDRFSAERLKGVDSTLKIQPAELGDSAMYLCASSLRVNTEAFFGQGTRLTVV.

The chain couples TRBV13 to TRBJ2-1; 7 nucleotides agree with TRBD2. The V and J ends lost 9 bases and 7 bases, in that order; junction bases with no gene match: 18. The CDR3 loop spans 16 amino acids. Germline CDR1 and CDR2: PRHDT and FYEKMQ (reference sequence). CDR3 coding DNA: TGTGCCAGTAACTTACCCGGGAGGCCAGGTTGGAATGAGCAGTTCTTC. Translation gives CASNLPGRPGWNEQFF.

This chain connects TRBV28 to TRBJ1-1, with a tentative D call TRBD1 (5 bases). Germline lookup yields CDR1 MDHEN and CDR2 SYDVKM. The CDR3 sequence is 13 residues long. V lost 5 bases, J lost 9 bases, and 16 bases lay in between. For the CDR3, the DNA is TGTGCCAGCAGTCTACACCCGACAGCTAAAGCTTTCTTT. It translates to CASSLHPTAKAFF.

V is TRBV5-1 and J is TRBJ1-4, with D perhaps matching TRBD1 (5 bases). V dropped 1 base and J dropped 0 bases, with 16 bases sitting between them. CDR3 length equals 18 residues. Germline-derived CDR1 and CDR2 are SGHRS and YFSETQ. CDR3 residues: CASSLSVGTTATNEKLFF. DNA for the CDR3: TGCGCCAGCAGCTTGAGCGTCGGGACGACAGCAACTAATGAAAAACTGTTTTTT.

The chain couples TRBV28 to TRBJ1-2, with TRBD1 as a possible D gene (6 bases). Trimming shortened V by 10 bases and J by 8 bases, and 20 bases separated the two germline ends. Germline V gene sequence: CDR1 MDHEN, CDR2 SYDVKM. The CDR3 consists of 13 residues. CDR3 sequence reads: CATVSDRTKGYTF. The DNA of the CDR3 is TGTGCCACCGTTTCGGACAGAACTAAAGGCTACACCTTC.

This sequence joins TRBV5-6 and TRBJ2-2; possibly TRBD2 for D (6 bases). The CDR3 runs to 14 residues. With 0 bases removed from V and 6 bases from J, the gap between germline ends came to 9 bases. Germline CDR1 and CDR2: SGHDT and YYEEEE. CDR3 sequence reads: CASSLVGGAGELFF. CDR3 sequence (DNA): TGTGCCAGCAGCTTGGTGGGCGGGGCCGGGGAGCTGTTTTTT.

CDR3 nucleotide sequence: TGTGCCAGTATGGTCCCAGGGGGATACACCGGGGAGCTGTTTTTT. Amino acids: CASMVPGGYTGELFF. This chain joins TRBV19 and TRBJ2-2; 7 nucleotides match TRBD1. CDR1 and CDR2 (germline): LNHDA, SQIVND (reference sequence). The V and J ends lost 7 bases and 3 bases, in that order; junction bases with no gene match: 8. The length of the CDR3 is 15 residues.

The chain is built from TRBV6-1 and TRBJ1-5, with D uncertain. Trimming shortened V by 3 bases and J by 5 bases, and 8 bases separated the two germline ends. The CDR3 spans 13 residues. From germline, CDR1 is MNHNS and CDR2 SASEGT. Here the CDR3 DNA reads TGTGCCAGCAGTGAGCGCGAGCATCAGCCCCAGCATTTT. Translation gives CASSEREHQPQHF.

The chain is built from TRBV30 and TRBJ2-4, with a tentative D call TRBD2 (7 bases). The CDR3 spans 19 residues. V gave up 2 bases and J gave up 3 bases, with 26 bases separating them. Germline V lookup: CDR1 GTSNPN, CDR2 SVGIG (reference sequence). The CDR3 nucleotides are TGTGCCTGGAGTAAGGTCATCATTGTGGCGGGGGCTCACAAAAACATTCAGTACTTC. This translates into CAWSKVIIVAGAHKNIQYF.

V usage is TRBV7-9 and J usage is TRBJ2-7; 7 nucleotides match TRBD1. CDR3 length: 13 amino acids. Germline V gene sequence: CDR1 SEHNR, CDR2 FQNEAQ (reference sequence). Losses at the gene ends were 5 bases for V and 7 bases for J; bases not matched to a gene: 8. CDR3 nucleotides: TGTGCCAGCAGCAAACAGGGGACCATAGAGCAGTACTTC. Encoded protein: CASSKQGTIEQYF.

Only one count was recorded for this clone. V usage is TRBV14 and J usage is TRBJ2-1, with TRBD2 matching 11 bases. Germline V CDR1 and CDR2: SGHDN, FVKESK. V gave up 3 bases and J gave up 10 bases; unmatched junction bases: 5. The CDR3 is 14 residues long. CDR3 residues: CASSQARLAGEQFF. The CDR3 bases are TGTGCCAGCAGCCAGGCCCGACTAGCGGGAGAGCAGTTCTTC. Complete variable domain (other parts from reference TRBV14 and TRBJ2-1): EAGVTQFPSHSVIEKGQTVTLRCDPISGHDNLYWYRRVMGKEIKFLLHFVKESKQDESGMPNNRFLAERTGGTYSTLKVQPAELEDSGVYFCASSQARLAGEQFFGPGTRLTVL.

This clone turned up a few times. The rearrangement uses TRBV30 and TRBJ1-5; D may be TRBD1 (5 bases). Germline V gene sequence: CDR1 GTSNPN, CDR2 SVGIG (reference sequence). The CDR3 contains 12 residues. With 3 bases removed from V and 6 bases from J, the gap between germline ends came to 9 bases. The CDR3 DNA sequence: TGTGCCTGGAGCAGGGCTGCTCAGCCCCAGCATTTT. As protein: CAWSRAAQPQHF.

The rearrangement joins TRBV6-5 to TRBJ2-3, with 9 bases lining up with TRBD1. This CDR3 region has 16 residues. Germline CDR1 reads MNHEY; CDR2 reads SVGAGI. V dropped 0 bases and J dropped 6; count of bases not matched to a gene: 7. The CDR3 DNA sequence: TGTGCCAGCAGTTACTCTTACAGGGGGCCGCCGGATACGCAGTATTTT. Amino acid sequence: CASSYSYRGPPDTQYF.

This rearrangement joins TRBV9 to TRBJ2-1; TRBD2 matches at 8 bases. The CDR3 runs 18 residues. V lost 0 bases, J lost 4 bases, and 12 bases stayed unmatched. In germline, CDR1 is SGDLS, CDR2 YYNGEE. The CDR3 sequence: CASSVVRTSWAGYNEQFF. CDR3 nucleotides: TGTGCCAGCAGCGTAGTTAGGACTAGCTGGGCGGGGTACAATGAGCAGTTCTTC.

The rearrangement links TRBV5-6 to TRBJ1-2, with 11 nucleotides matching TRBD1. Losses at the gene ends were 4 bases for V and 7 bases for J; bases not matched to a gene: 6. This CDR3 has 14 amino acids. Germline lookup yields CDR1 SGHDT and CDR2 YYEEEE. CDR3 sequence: CASSADRGRFGYTF. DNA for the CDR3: TGTGCCAGCAGCGCGGACAGGGGGCGATTTGGCTACACCTTC.

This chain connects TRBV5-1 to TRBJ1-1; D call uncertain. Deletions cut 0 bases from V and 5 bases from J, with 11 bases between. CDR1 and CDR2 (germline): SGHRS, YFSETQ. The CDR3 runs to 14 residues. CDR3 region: CASSLEYGGTEAFF. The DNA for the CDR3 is TGCGCCAGCAGCTTGGAATATGGTGGGACTGAAGCTTTCTTT.

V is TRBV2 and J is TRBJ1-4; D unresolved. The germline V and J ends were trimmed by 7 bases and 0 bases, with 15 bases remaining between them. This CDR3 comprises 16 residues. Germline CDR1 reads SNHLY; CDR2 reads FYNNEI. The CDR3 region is CASTQRRAATNEKLFF. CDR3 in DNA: TGTGCCAGCACTCAACGACGGGCCGCAACTAATGAAAAACTGTTTTTT.

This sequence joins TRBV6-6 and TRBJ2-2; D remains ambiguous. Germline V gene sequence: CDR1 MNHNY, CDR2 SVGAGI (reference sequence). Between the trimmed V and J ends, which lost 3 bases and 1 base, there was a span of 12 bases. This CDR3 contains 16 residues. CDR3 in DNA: TGTGCCAGCAGTTATGCGCCGGGCCTGAACACCGGGGAGCTGTTTTTT. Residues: CASSYAPGLNTGELFF.

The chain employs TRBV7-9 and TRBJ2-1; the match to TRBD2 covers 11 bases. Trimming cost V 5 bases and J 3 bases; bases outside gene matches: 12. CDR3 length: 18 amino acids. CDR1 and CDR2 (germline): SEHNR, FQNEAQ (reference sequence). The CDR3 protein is CASSPQTSGTWGYNEQFF. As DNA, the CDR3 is TGTGCCAGCAGCCCGCAGACTAGCGGGACTTGGGGCTACAATGAGCAGTTCTTC.

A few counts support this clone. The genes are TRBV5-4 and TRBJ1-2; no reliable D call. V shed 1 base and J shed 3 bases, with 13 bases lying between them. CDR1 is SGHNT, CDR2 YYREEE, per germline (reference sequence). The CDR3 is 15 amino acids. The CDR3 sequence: CASSLSSEAYYGYTF. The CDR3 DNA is TGTGCCAGCAGCTTGAGCTCGGAGGCTTACTATGGCTACACCTTC.

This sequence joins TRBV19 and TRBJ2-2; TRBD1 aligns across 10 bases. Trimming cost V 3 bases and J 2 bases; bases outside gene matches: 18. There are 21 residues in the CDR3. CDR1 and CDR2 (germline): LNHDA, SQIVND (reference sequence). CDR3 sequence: CASSIATLPGQGIPNTGELFF. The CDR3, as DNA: TGTGCCAGTAGTATTGCTACGCTTCCGGGACAGGGGATACCCAACACCGGGGAGCTGTTTTTT.

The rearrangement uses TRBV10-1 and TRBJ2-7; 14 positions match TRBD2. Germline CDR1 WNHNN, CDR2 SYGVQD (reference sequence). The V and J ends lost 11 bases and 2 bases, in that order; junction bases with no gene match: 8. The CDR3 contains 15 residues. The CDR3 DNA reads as TGCGCCGGAGGGGGACTAGCGGGGGAACCCTACGAGCAGTACTTC. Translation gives CAGGGLAGEPYEQYF.

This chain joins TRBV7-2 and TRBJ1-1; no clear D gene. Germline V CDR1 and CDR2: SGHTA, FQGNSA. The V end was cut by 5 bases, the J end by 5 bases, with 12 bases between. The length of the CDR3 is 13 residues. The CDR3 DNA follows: TGTGCCAGCAGCCTACCCTGGGAGACTGAAGCTTTCTTT. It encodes CASSLPWETEAFF.

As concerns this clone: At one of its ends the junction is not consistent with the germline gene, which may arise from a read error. CDR3 bases: TGTGCCAGCAGTTTCGGACAGGAGGTCCCACTACAACATTTT. Its translation: CASSFGQEVPLQHF. This chain uses TRBV28 with TRBJ2-3, with 7 bases matching TRBD1. The CDR3 runs to 14 residues. Germline-derived CDR1 and CDR2 are MDHEN and SYDVKM.

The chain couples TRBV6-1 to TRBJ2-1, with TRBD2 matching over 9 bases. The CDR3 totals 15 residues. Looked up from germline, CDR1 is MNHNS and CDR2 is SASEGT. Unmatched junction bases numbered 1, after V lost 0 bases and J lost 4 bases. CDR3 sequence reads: CASSEAAGGYNEQFF. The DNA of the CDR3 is TGTGCCAGCAGTGAAGCAGCGGGAGGTTACAATGAGCAGTTCTTC.

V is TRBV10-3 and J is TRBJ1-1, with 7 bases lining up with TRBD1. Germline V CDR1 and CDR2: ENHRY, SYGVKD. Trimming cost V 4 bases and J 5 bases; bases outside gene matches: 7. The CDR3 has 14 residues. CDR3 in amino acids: CAISVTGVGTEAFF. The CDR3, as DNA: TGTGCCATCAGTGTCACAGGGGTAGGGACTGAAGCTTTCTTT.

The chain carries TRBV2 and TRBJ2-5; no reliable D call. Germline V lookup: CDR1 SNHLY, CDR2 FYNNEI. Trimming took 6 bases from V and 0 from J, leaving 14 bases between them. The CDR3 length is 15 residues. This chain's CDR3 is CASRVPLGYQETQYF. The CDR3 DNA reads TGTGCCAGCAGAGTACCCTTGGGTTACCAAGAGACCCAGTACTTC.

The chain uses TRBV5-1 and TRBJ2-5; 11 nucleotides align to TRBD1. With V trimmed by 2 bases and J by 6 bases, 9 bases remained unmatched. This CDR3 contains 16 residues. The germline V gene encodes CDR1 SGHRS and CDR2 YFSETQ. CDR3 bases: TGCGCCAGCAGCTTATCCGGGACAGGGGGGACGAAGACCCAGTACTTC. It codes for CASSLSGTGGTKTQYF.